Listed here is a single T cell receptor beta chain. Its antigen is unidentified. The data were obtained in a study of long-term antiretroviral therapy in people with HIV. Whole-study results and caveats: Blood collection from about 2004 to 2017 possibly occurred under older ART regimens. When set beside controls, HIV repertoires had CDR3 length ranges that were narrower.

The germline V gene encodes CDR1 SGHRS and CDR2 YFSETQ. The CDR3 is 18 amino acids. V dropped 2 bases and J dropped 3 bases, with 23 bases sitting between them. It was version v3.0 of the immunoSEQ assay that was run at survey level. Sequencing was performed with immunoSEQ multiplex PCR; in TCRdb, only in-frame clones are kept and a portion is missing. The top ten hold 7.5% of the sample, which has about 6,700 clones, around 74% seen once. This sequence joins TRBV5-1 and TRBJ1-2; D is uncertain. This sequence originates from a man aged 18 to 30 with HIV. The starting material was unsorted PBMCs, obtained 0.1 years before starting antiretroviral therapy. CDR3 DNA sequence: TGCGCCAGCAGCTTAAGACCCAATCGGCCACCTATGCACTATGGCTACACCTTC. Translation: CASSLRPNRPPMHYGYTF.